This T cell receptor (beta chain) came from a study of blood T cells in healthy people across ages. Overall study results and limits: Higher diversity, along with more naive CD4+ cells, distinguished long-lived donors from aged donors.

Primed by a sample-barcoded 5' primer and a J-beta primer mix, a second PCR proceeded for roughly 6 to 12 cycles. MiXCR was run by TCRdb on the 5' RACE reads, yielding one entry per CDR3 protein. Here the sample spans roughly 800,000 distinct CDR3 sequences, about three fifths being singletons. Each donor had roughly 10 milliliters of peripheral blood drawn. Concerning this clonotype: The antigen remains unidentified.

Deletions cut 5 bases from V and 1 base from J, with 12 bases between. Germline loops: CDR1 SGHTA, CDR2 FQGNSA. The CDR3 spans 15 residues. This receptor was obtained from a man between 25 and 39 years old in good health. The sequenced sample consisted of blood. The rearrangement uses TRBV7-2 and TRBJ1-5, with D hard to call. This CDR3 reads CASSPSPASNQPQHF. Here the CDR3 DNA reads TGTGCCAGCAGCCCCAGCCCGGCAAGCAATCAGCCCCAGCATTTT.